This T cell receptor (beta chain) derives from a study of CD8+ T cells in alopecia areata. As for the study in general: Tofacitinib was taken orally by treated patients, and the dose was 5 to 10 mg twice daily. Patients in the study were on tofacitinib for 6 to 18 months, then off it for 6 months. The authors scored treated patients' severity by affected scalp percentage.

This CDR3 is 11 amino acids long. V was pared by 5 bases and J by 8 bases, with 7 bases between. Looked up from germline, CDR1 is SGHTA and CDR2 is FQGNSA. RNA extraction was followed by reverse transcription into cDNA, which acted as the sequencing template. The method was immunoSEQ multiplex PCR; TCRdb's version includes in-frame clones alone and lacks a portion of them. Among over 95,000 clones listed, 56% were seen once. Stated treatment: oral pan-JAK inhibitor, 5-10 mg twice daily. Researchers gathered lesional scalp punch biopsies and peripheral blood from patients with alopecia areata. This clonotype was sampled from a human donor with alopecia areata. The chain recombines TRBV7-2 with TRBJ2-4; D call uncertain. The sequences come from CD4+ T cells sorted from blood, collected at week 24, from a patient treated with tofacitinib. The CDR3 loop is CASSTSDIQYF. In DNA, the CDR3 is TGTGCCAGCAGCACATCGGACATTCAGTACTTC.